The 24 T cell receptor beta chains presented below share a single source sample, sequenced in a study of cytomegalovirus exposure and HLA in healthy donors. Amplification used 60 Vbeta primers and 13 Jbeta primers. Generated by immunoSEQ multiplex PCR, the TCRdb table keeps only in-frame clones and is missing some. This sample lists some 130,000 clones; its ten largest clones have approximately 1.8%. Sequenced sample: PBMCs. These receptors all stem from a man in his late teens or twenties in good health and CMV-seronegative.

The chain recombines TRBV29-1 with TRBJ1-2; D unclear. With 2 bases removed from V and 4 bases from J, the gap between germline ends came to 8 bases. The CDR3 covers 12 residues. CDR1 is SQVTM and CDR2 is ANQGSEA in the germline V gene. In nucleotides, the CDR3 is TGCAGCGTTGAATCGGAGGGCTATGGCTACACCTTC. It codes for CSVESEGYGYTF.

V and J are TRBV30 and TRBJ2-2; a possible D gene is TRBD1 (5 bases). The germline V and J ends were trimmed by 0 bases and 0 bases, with 5 bases remaining between them. The CDR3 has 14 residues. CDR1 and CDR2 (germline): GTSNPN, SVGIG (reference sequence). The CDR3 is CAWSVGANTGELFF. The CDR3 region has the DNA TGTGCCTGGAGTGTAGGGGCGAACACCGGGGAGCTGTTTTTT.

The rearrangement links TRBV5-1 to TRBJ1-1; 8 positions match TRBD1. V was clipped by 5 bases and J by 1 base; unmatched bases: 10. Germline V CDR1 and CDR2: SGHRS, YFSETQ. The CDR3 runs to 16 residues. The CDR3 sequence is CASRHLGTGRNTEAFF. As DNA, the CDR3 is TGCGCCAGCAGACATCTAGGGACAGGAAGGAACACTGAAGCTTTCTTT. Using reference TRBV5-1 and TRBJ1-1 for the parts outside the CDR3, the full variable domain is KAGVTQTPRYLIKTRGQQVTLSCSPISGHRSVSWYQQTPGQGLQFLFEYFSETQRNKGNFPGRFSGRQFSNSRSEMNVSTLELGDSALYLCASRHLGTGRNTEAFFGQGTRLTVV.

The V gene is TRBV6-5, the J gene TRBJ1-2; 7 bases match TRBD1. Looked up from germline, CDR1 is MNHEY and CDR2 is SVGAGI. CDR3 length: 13 residues. Losses at the gene ends were 8 bases for V and 8 bases for J; bases not matched to a gene: 11. The CDR3 spells CASHPGQVEGYTF. The CDR3 DNA sequence: TGTGCCAGCCATCCAGGACAGGTGGAAGGCTACACCTTC.

V and J are TRBV29-1 and TRBJ1-3; D not resolved. Looked up from germline, CDR1 is SQVTM and CDR2 is ANQGSEA. Trimming pared 7 bases from V and 7 bases from J, leaving 20 bases between. This CDR3 is 14 amino acids long. CDR3 loop: CSARDPLGGNTIYF. The CDR3 nucleotides are TGCAGCGCCCGAGACCCTCTGGGAGGGAACACCATATATTTT.

The chain recombines TRBV7-6 with TRBJ2-3, with 7 bases matching TRBD2. The CDR3 spans 14 residues. CDR1 is SGHVS and CDR2 is FNYEAQ in the germline V gene. The J segment lost 4 bases and the V segment lost 3 bases, leaving 4 bases of the junction unmatched. The CDR3 coding sequence is TGTGCCAGCAGCTTGGCGGGAGAATCAGATACGCAGTATTTT. It is translated as CASSLAGESDTQYF.

The rearrangement joins TRBV6-5 to TRBJ2-1; D possibly corresponds to TRBD2 (5 bases). CDR1 MNHEY and CDR2 SVGAGI come from the germline V gene. V lost 0 bases and J 5 bases, leaving 8 bases between the germline ends. This CDR3 region has 14 residues. The CDR3 nucleotides are TGTGCCAGCAGTTACTCTCGGCGGGACAATGAGCAGTTCTTC. Protein sequence: CASSYSRRDNEQFF.

The chain combines TRBV6-5 with TRBJ1-5; tentatively, D is TRBD1 (6 bases). The germline CDR1 and CDR2 sequences are MNHEY and SVGAGI. Between the trimmed V and J ends, which lost 9 bases and 11 bases, there was a span of 23 bases. There are 14 residues in the CDR3. CDR3 bases: TGTGCCAGTCGCCGACAGGCCCCCGGATCATCCCAGCATTTT. As protein: CASRRQAPGSSQHF.

The chain couples TRBV28 to TRBJ1-4; D is perhaps TRBD1 (6 bases). Trimming took 6 bases from V and 1 from J, leaving 21 bases between them. CDR1 is MDHEN and CDR2 is SYDVKM in the germline V gene. The length of the CDR3 is 18 residues. The CDR3 loop is CASSLDRTTGRTNEKLFF. The CDR3 DNA follows: TGTGCCAGCAGCCTGGACAGAACCACAGGGCGAACTAATGAAAAACTGTTTTTT.

V gene TRBV29-1 combines with J gene TRBJ1-1; no clear D. Germline V gene sequence: CDR1 SQVTM, CDR2 ANQGSEA. The CDR3 is made up of 11 amino acids. Trimming pared 5 bases from V and 4 bases from J, leaving 8 bases between. As DNA, the CDR3 is TGCAGCGTTTACATTCTCACTGAAGCTTTCTTT. Residues: CSVYILTEAFF.

This chain connects TRBV7-3 to TRBJ2-2; TRBD2 agrees at 8 bases. Germline CDR1 SGHTA, CDR2 FQGTGA. The CDR3 has 14 amino acids. V lost 4 bases to trimming and J lost 7 bases; unmatched junction nucleotides: 5. CDR3 region: CASSSGGDGGELFF. CDR3 coding DNA: TGTGCCAGCAGCTCGGGGGGGGATGGCGGGGAGCTGTTTTTT.

This chain uses TRBV4-3 with TRBJ2-6, with TRBD2 matching over 7 bases. This CDR3 has 18 residues. Germline V gene data show CDR1 as LGHNA and CDR2 as YSLEER. V lost 0 bases and J lost 2; bases outside the gene matches: 7. CDR3 loop: CASSQDLGGGAGANVLTF. The CDR3 nucleotides are TGCGCCAGCAGCCAAGATTTGGGCGGGGGTGCTGGGGCCAACGTCCTGACTTTC.

V is TRBV2 and J is TRBJ2-1, with D perhaps TRBD1 (6 bases). Deletions cut 4 bases from V and 4 bases from J, with 14 bases between. The CDR3 has 15 residues. Germline CDR1 is SNHLY and CDR2 is FYNNEI. CDR3: CASSGDRKKYNEQFF. The CDR3 DNA is TGTGCCAGCAGTGGAGACAGGAAAAAATACAATGAGCAGTTCTTC.

J is TRBJ2-2 and V is TRBV15, with D possibly being TRBD1 (6 bases). Per the germline V gene, CDR1 is LNHNV and CDR2 is YYDKDF (reference sequence). The V and J ends lost 2 bases and 7 bases respectively, with 11 bases between them. CDR3 size: 14 residues. The CDR3 DNA is TGTGCCACCAGCAGAAGGGGGTCAGGCGGGGAGCTGTTTTTT. Translation: CATSRRGSGGELFF.

V gene TRBV7-9 combines with J gene TRBJ2-2; D might be TRBD2 (6 bases). Trimming took 4 bases from V and 6 from J, leaving 21 bases between them. The CDR3 extends over 17 amino acids. Germline CDR1 and CDR2: SEHNR and FQNEAQ (reference sequence). CDR3 bases: TGTGCCAGCAGCTCATCACTAGCCCTCCTCGGATCCGGGGAGCTGTTTTTT. This encodes CASSSSLALLGSGELFF.

The genes are TRBV5-6 and TRBJ2-7; TRBD1 agrees at 9 bases. V was pared by 5 bases and J by 6 bases, with 12 bases of the junction left unmatched. Germline V gives CDR1 SGHDT, CDR2 YYEEEE. The CDR3 loop spans 15 amino acids. CDR3 residues: CASSSTGTGWSEQYF. The CDR3 DNA follows: TGTGCCAGCAGTTCTACCGGGACAGGGTGGAGCGAGCAGTACTTC.

V is TRBV11-2 and J is TRBJ2-1; 8 positions match TRBD2. With 1 base clipped from V and 4 bases from J, the junction kept 6 bases outside the gene matches. The CDR3 extends over 16 amino acids. Germline CDR1 and CDR2: SGHAT and FQNNGV. CDR3 in DNA: TGTGCCAGCAGCTTAGCGGGGGGGCCGAGATACAATGAGCAGTTCTTC. This gives the protein CASSLAGGPRYNEQFF.

The chain has TRBV5-4 and TRBJ1-4; TRBD1 agrees at 7 bases. The V gene's germline CDR1 is SGHNT and CDR2 YYREEE (reference sequence). The CDR3 is 14 residues long. V was clipped by 4 bases and J by 8 bases; unmatched bases: 8. The CDR3 is CASSTSPGQEKLFF. In DNA, the CDR3 is TGTGCCAGCAGCACGTCACCGGGACAGGAAAAACTGTTTTTT.

The rearrangement joins TRBV4-1 to TRBJ2-7, with 11 bases lining up with TRBD1. Germline trimming cut 3 bases from V and 2 bases from J; bases unmatched to any gene: 0. Germline V CDR1 and CDR2: MGHRA, YSYEKL. The CDR3 is 14 residues long. CDR3 sequence (DNA): TGCGCCAGCAGCCAGGGACAGGGGGCCTACGAGCAGTACTTC. Its translation is CASSQGQGAYEQYF.

The J gene is TRBJ2-5, the V gene TRBV10-3; D is ambiguous. CDR1 is ENHRY and CDR2 is SYGVKD in the germline V gene. The CDR3 has 16 residues. V was cut by 0 bases and J by 1 base, with 12 bases left in between. The CDR3 sequence: CAISESMTLPQETQYF. Here the CDR3 DNA reads TGTGCCATCAGTGAGTCGATGACTCTCCCCCAAGAGACCCAGTACTTC.

As DNA, the CDR3 is TGTGCCAGCAGCTTACGGGGTGGGGGGGCTCCATTCGAGACCCAGTACTTC. This gives the protein CASSLRGGGAPFETQYF. The J gene is TRBJ2-5, the V gene TRBV7-8, with a tentative D call TRBD2 (7 bases). CDR3 length: 17 amino acids. V was shortened by 2 bases and J by 5 bases, with 21 bases between the two germline ends. Per germline, CDR1 SGHVS and CDR2 FQNEAQ.

V and J are TRBV5-1 and TRBJ1-6, with no clear D. Germline CDR1 is SGHRS and CDR2 is YFSETQ. The CDR3 sequence is 14 residues long. V lost 0 bases, J lost 11 bases, and 12 bases lay in between. Here the CDR3 reads CASSLEPDRAPLHF. Written as DNA, the CDR3 is TGCGCCAGCAGCTTGGAACCGGATCGGGCACCCCTCCACTTT.

The chain combines TRBV30 with TRBJ2-3, with TRBD1 matching 7 bases. Germline V gives CDR1 GTSNPN, CDR2 SVGIG (reference sequence). CDR3 length: 13 amino acids. With V trimmed by 1 base and J by 8 bases, 6 bases remained unmatched. The CDR3 loop is CAWSGGTGATQYF. The CDR3 coding sequence is TGTGCCTGGAGTGGTGGAACAGGGGCTACGCAGTATTTT.

The J gene is TRBJ2-7, the V gene TRBV28; 11 nucleotides agree with TRBD1. CDR1 is MDHEN and CDR2 is SYDVKM in the germline V gene. The CDR3 spans 15 residues. Trimming took 2 bases from V and 6 from J; bases not matched to a gene: 6. CDR3 nucleotide sequence: TGTGCCAGCAGTTTAACGGACAGGGGGCTGGGCGAGCAGTACTTC. Its translation is CASSLTDRGLGEQYF.